The rows below give T cell receptor beta chains drawn from one sample of a study of T cells after yellow fever vaccination. TCRdb used MiXCR to reprocess the 5' RACE reads, holding one entry per CDR3 protein. The data hold 310,000 or so distinct CDR3 sequences, with 3.6% observed a single time. The sequences come from PBMCs, collected on the day of the yellow fever booster vaccination. The receptor source for this set is a man aged 18 to 30 who received the YFV17D yellow fever vaccine. CDR3s leave out the opening cysteine and the closing phenylalanine or tryptophan.

V | CDR3
TRBV4-1 | ASSHQGGAIGANVLT
TRBV7-2 | ASSLVSWPNTEAF
TRBV9 | ASSVEGSGGVETQY
TRBV29-1 | SVEAGPGF
TRBV29-1 | SVAEFGYT
TRBV5-1 | ASSFPLVTDTQY
TRBV9 | ASSAHLDETEAF
TRBV20-1 | SAGQGARVTDTQY
TRBV7-6 | ASGIWGDTQY
TRBV5-6 | ASSRLGAGGGTDTQY
TRBV7-2 | ASSYKSGFREQF
TRBV20-1 | SAREVSRGPVLC
TRBV5-1 | ASSWRGSVRGLNNYGYT
TRBV7-8 | ARKSGTGLYNEQF
TRBV6-2/TRBV6-3 | ASSYSGQGVQH
TRBV7-6 | ASSLMTTRETQY
TRBV6-2/TRBV6-3 | ASSWTSLGNTEAF
TRBV29-1 | SVTGQGPGTDTQY